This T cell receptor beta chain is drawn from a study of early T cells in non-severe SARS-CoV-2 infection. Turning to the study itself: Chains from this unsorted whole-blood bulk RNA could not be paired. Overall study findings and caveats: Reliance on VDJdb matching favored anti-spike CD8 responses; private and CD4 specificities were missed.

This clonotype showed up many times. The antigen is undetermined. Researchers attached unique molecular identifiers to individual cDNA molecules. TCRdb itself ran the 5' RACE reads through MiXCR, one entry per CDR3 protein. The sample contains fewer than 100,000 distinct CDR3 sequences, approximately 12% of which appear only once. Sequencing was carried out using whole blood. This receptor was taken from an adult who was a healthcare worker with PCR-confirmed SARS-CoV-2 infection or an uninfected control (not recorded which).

CDR3 protein: CASTREGRRAQETQYF. The CDR3 DNA reads as TGTGCCAGCACCCGAGAGGGGCGACGAGCCCAAGAGACCCAGTACTTC. V is TRBV6-6 and J is TRBJ2-5; either TRBD1 or TRBD2 may fit D (5 bases each). Germline CDR1 MNHNY, CDR2 SVGAGI (reference sequence). The germline V and J ends were trimmed by 7 bases and 1 base, with 19 bases remaining between them. CDR3 length: 16 amino acids.